The TCR beta chain under discussion was sequenced for a study of T cell responses to AZD1222 COVID-19 vaccine. TCRdb keeps only in-frame clones here, not all; method: immunoSEQ multiplex PCR. The data contain about 150,000 clones, roughly 87% of them singletons. In regard to this clone: Its antigen is undetermined.

J was trimmed by 2 bases and V by 0 bases; bases with no gene match: 7. CDR1 is SGDLS, CDR2 YYNGEE, per germline. The CDR3 extends over 18 amino acids. Findings and caveats of the study: Donors were chiefly white British, with a greater number of females, and clonal diversity was perhaps underestimated.

This TCR was sampled from an adult who received the MenACWY meningococcal vaccine as a control. The chain recombines TRBV9 with TRBJ2-1, with 11 positions matching TRBD2. Sequenced material: peripheral blood, taken 28 days after the second dose of the MenACWY control vaccine. CDR3 nucleotide sequence: TGTGCCAGCAGCGTAGATCTTGTAGCGGGGGGGACCTACAATGAGCAGTTCTTC. It encodes CASSVDLVAGGTYNEQFF.